The present T cell receptor (beta chain) was sequenced within a study of T-cell memory formation after mild COVID-19 (dated by TCRdb to about 2021). Study-level background: TCR sequence clusters from the two donors were largely donor specific. Two young, previously healthy adult volunteers made up the cohort, one male and one female. In a couple of donors, T-cell clones that expanded and contracted after mild COVID-19 were followed by sequencing TCRalpha and TCRbeta repertoires longitudinally.

The sequencing machine was an Illumina NovaSeq 6000. Using 5'RACE with constant-segment primers, TCRalpha and TCRbeta cDNA libraries were constructed, with sample barcodes and unique molecular identifiers added in the process. Trizol reagent was used to extract RNA from every sample. Amplification of the libraries took two PCR steps, and the second step added a second sample barcode plus Illumina TruSeq adapters. Sequencing of libraries was performed on an Illumina NovaSeq with 2 x 150 bp paired-end reads. As for how the authors treated the data: With migec v1.2.7, reads were demultiplexed and then collapsed into UMI-guided consensus sequences. With mixcr v2.1.11, UMI consensuses were aligned to TRA and TRB V and J templates and assembled into clonotypes. Expanded or contracted clonotypes were those called significant by both edgeR and NoisET, with noise models trained on biological replicates. edgeR calls used a false discovery rate-adjusted p below 0.01 and a log2 fold-change threshold of 1. As an exploratory analysis of dynamics, PCA with hierarchical clustering was applied to max-normalized trajectories of the 1000 most abundant clonotypes. Separately sequenced CD4+ and CD8+ repertoires were used to assign the CD4 or CD8 phenotype of responding clones. The public reads were run again by TCRdb, first through fastp at Q25 and then through MiXCR, and only productive beta chains were kept. Here each entry gathers all rows of one CDR3 protein and keeps the most common genes and DNA. The V and J calls come from TCRdb's annotation, not from the publication. The sample table records 200,000 to 300,000 distinct CDR3 sequences; 15% of these occur just once. The ten largest make up approximately 2.1% of the sample.

This clonotype was detected a few times. Its target antigen remains unknown. Per-nucleotide qualities are absent, and no much larger clonotype sits a single base away. In the germline V gene, CDR1 corresponds to SGHDN and CDR2 to FVKESK. From V the trimming removes 4 bases and from J it removes 2 bases, while the gene matches leave 7 bases of the junction unaccounted for. From its cysteine to its phenylalanine, the CDR3 spans 15 amino acids. Kept here is only the CDR3 DNA, which spans 45 bases and is read in frame from base 1. Ficoll-Paque density gradient centrifugation was the method used to isolate PBMCs. Broad study findings and their caveats: Balanced CD4/CD8 phenotypes were observed for clones contracting from day 15 to 85, whereas a bias towards CD4+ was observed for a second wave of clones expanding from day 15 to 37. Some responding clones were detected in pre-infection memory, suggesting pre-existing cross-reactive memory T cells joined the SARS-CoV-2 response. Contracting CD4+ clones appeared mostly in the CM and EM memory subsets, whereas CD8+ clones were enriched in EMRA. Only a couple of mild cases were covered by the study, and larger cohorts that include severe cases with pre-infection samples were considered necessary. SARS-CoV-2 specificity of the second-wave clones peaking on day 37 was not confirmed.

The sequence was collected from an adult woman who had mild COVID-19 (a few samples of this study predate the infection). The sample titles of this study are shuffled in the database, so cell type and time point are left out; the donor was told from shared clones. This sequence uses TRBV14 and TRBJ1-2, with TRBD1 identical over 7 junction bases. The sample was PBMCs or a T cell subset sorted from them (not recorded which). The DNA sequence is TGTGCCAGCAGCCGGGACAGCTTATTGAACTATGGCTACACCTTC. Protein translation: CASSRDSLLNYGYTF. Joined to the reference TRBV14 and TRBJ1-2 proteins, this CDR3 gives the full variable domain: EAGVTQFPSHSVIEKGQTVTLRCDPISGHDNLYWYRRVMGKEIKFLLHFVKESKQDESGMPNNRFLAERTGGTYSTLKVQPAELEDSGVYFCASSRDSLLNYGYTFGSGTRLTVV.